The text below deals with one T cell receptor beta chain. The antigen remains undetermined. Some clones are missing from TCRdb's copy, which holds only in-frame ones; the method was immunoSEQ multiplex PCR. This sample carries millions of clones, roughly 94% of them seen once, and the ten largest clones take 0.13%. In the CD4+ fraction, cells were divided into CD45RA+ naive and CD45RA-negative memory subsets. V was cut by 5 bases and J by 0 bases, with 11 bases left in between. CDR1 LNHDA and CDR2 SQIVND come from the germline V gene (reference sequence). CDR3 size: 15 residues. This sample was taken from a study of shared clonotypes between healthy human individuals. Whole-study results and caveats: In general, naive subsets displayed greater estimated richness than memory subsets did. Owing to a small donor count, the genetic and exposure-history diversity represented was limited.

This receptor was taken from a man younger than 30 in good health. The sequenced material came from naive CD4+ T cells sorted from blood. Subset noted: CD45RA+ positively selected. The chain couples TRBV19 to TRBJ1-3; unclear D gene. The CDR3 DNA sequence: TGTGCCAGTAGTCCTGACTGGAACTCTGGAAACACCATATATTTT. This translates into CASSPDWNSGNTIYF.